Listed below are T cell receptor beta chains from one sample, sequenced in a study of blood T cells in healthy people across ages. TCRdb analysed the 5' RACE reads with MiXCR anew, one entry per CDR3 protein. Seen here are about a million distinct CDR3 sequences, approximately 49% observed once, and the top ten hold around 15%. Sequencing used blood. Every receptor here comes from a man aged 25-40 years in good health. Both conserved end residues are part of each CDR3. Fields, in order: J gene, D gene, clone size, V gene, CDR3 DNA, CDR3 protein. The D gene is left open where the match is weak. The listing skips clone size in some rows; elsewhere it reads once, few, many or a size class.

J gene: TRBJ1-1; D gene: .; clone size: .; V gene: TRBV12-3/TRBV12-4; CDR3 DNA: TGTGCCAGCAGCCCTGCCAGCTACACGAACACTGAAGCTTTCTTT; CDR3 protein: CASSPASYTNTEAFF
J gene: TRBJ1-5; D gene: .; clone size: .; V gene: TRBV4-2; CDR3 DNA: TGTGCCAGCAGCCTAGTCTCCGGAAATAGCAATCAGCCCCAGCATTTT; CDR3 protein: CASSLVSGNSNQPQHF
J gene: TRBJ1-4; D gene: .; clone size: .; V gene: TRBV3-1; CDR3 DNA: TGTGCCAGCAGCCTCCGGAGCGGGACGGGACCTGAAAAACTGTTTTTT; CDR3 protein: CASSLRSGTGPEKLFF
J gene: TRBJ2-1; D gene: .; clone size: few; V gene: TRBV7-8; CDR3 DNA: TGTGCCAGCAGCCCGGTGGTGGGGAGCTCCTACAATGAGCAGTTCTTC; CDR3 protein: CASSPVVGSSYNEQFF
J gene: TRBJ1-2; D gene: .; clone size: .; V gene: TRBV2; CDR3 DNA: TGTGTCAGCAGTCTGAGGGCTGGCTACACCTTC; CDR3 protein: CVSSLRAGYTF
J gene: TRBJ2-3; D gene: TRBD1; clone size: .; V gene: TRBV7-9; CDR3 DNA: TGTGCCGGCAGCGACGATGACAGGGGTATAGATACGCAGTATTTT; CDR3 protein: CAGSDDDRGIDTQYF
J gene: TRBJ1-1; D gene: TRBD1; clone size: .; V gene: TRBV11-1; CDR3 DNA: TGTGCCAGCAGCCGCAGGACAGGGGATGGAACTGAAGCTTTCTTT; CDR3 protein: CASSRRTGDGTEAFF
J gene: TRBJ2-3; D gene: .; clone size: few; V gene: TRBV6-2/TRBV6-3; CDR3 DNA: TGTGCCAGCAGTTATCAAGCGGTACGCACAGATACGCAGTATTTT; CDR3 protein: CASSYQAVRTDTQYF
J gene: TRBJ2-7; D gene: .; clone size: .; V gene: TRBV20-1; CDR3 DNA: TGCAGTGCTGGGTCTAGAGTTTCCTCCTACGAGCAGTACTTC; CDR3 protein: CSAGSRVSSYEQYF
J gene: TRBJ2-5; D gene: TRBD2; clone size: .; V gene: TRBV5-1; CDR3 DNA: TGCGCCAGCAGCACCTCGACTAGCGGGGGGGCTGAGACCCAGTACTTC; CDR3 protein: CASSTSTSGGAETQYF
J gene: TRBJ1-5; D gene: .; clone size: .; V gene: TRBV5-6; CDR3 DNA: TGTGCCAGCAGCACCACTAATCAGCCCCAGCATTTT; CDR3 protein: CASSTTNQPQHF
J gene: TRBJ1-5; D gene: .; clone size: .; V gene: TRBV12-3/TRBV12-4; CDR3 DNA: TGTGCCAGCAGTTTGGGGCAGGGGATCAATCAGCCCCAGCATTTT; CDR3 protein: CASSLGQGINQPQHF
J gene: TRBJ1-2; D gene: .; clone size: few; V gene: TRBV30; CDR3 DNA: TGTGCCTGGAGCGGGAATATCCATGGCTACACCTTC; CDR3 protein: CAWSGNIHGYTF
J gene: TRBJ1-6; D gene: .; clone size: .; V gene: TRBV6-5; CDR3 DNA: TGTGCCAGCAGTTACAGCTATAATTCACCCCTCCACTTT; CDR3 protein: CASSYSYNSPLHF
J gene: TRBJ2-3; D gene: .; clone size: .; V gene: TRBV20-1; CDR3 DNA: TGCAGTGCTAGAGGGGGACTTCAAAACACAGATACGCAGTATTTT; CDR3 protein: CSARGGLQNTDTQYF
J gene: TRBJ1-1; D gene: .; clone size: .; V gene: TRBV20-1; CDR3 DNA: TGCAGTGCTAGGGGGCCAATGAACACTGAAGCTTTCTTT; CDR3 protein: CSARGPMNTEAFF
J gene: TRBJ2-1; D gene: TRBD2; clone size: .; V gene: TRBV29-1; CDR3 DNA: TGCAGCGTTGAACGCCGTGGGCTAGCGGGGAATAGGAATGAGCAGTTCTTC; CDR3 protein: CSVERRGLAGNRNEQFF
J gene: TRBJ2-7; D gene: .; clone size: .; V gene: TRBV20-1; CDR3 DNA: TGCAGTGCTAGTCCCCAATACAATGAGCAGTACTTC; CDR3 protein: CSASPQYNEQYF
J gene: TRBJ2-1; D gene: TRBD2; clone size: .; V gene: TRBV28; CDR3 DNA: TGTGCCAGCAGTAGGACTAGCGGGGTCTACAATGAGCAGTTCTTC; CDR3 protein: CASSRTSGVYNEQFF
J gene: TRBJ1-2; D gene: .; clone size: .; V gene: TRBV12-3/TRBV12-4; CDR3 DNA: TGTGCCAGCAGTTTCGACCCGAAGGGTGGCTACACCTTC; CDR3 protein: CASSFDPKGGYTF
J gene: TRBJ2-7; D gene: .; clone size: .; V gene: TRBV12-3/TRBV12-4; CDR3 DNA: TGTGCCAGCAGTTTTGGGCGGGGCCCCTACGAGCAGTACTTC; CDR3 protein: CASSFGRGPYEQYF
J gene: TRBJ2-5; D gene: TRBD2; clone size: .; V gene: TRBV4-1; CDR3 DNA: TGCGCCAGCAGCCAAGGACTAGCCGGGCAGACCCAGTACTTC; CDR3 protein: CASSQGLAGQTQYF
J gene: TRBJ2-7; D gene: TRBD1; clone size: .; V gene: TRBV2; CDR3 DNA: TGTGCCAGCAAACTTGGACAGGGTTCCGACGAGCAGTACTTC; CDR3 protein: CASKLGQGSDEQYF
J gene: TRBJ2-3; D gene: .; clone size: .; V gene: TRBV5-1; CDR3 DNA: TGCGCCAGCAGCTTAGGACCCCCCGCAGATACGCAGTATTTT; CDR3 protein: CASSLGPPADTQYF
J gene: TRBJ2-7; D gene: .; clone size: once; V gene: TRBV30; CDR3 DNA: TGTGCCTGGAGGACCGGGTCCCTCTCCTACGAGCAGTACTTC; CDR3 protein: CAWRTGSLSYEQYF
J gene: TRBJ2-7; D gene: .; clone size: .; V gene: TRBV27; CDR3 DNA: TGTGCCAGCAGTCCACAGGAGGGCTTTAGCTCCTACGAGCAGTACTTC; CDR3 protein: CASSPQEGFSSYEQYF
J gene: TRBJ2-3; D gene: TRBD2; clone size: few; V gene: TRBV4-2; CDR3 DNA: TGTGCCAGCAGCCCTCGAGCGGGGGAAGCCACAGATACGCAGTATTTT; CDR3 protein: CASSPRAGEATDTQYF
J gene: TRBJ1-2; D gene: .; clone size: once; V gene: TRBV4-1; CDR3 DNA: TGCGCCAGCAGCCAAGCTCCCGGGGGCACGGTTTATGGCTACACCTTC; CDR3 protein: CASSQAPGGTVYGYTF
J gene: TRBJ2-6; D gene: TRBD1; clone size: .; V gene: TRBV20-1; CDR3 DNA: TGCAGTGCGGGACAGGCCTCTGGGGCCAACGTCCTGACTTTC; CDR3 protein: CSAGQASGANVLTF
J gene: TRBJ1-1; D gene: TRBD1; clone size: many; V gene: TRBV4-3; CDR3 DNA: TGCGCCAGCAGCCAGCTACTAAGCCGACAGGGTCTGAACACTGAAGCTTTCTTT; CDR3 protein: CASSQLLSRQGLNTEAFF
J gene: TRBJ2-5; D gene: TRBD1; clone size: few; V gene: TRBV20-1; CDR3 DNA: TGCAGTGCCGAGGCATCGGACAGGGTAACGGAGACCCAGTACTTC; CDR3 protein: CSAEASDRVTETQYF
J gene: TRBJ2-2; D gene: .; clone size: .; V gene: TRBV24-1; CDR3 DNA: TGTGCCACCAGTGATTTAACAGAAATTCCCGGGGAGCTGTTTTTT; CDR3 protein: CATSDLTEIPGELFF
J gene: TRBJ2-3; D gene: TRBD2; clone size: few; V gene: TRBV7-8; CDR3 DNA: TGTGCCAGCAGCTCAGCGGTAGGACTAGCGGGGGGAAGTAGCACAGATACGCAGTATTTT; CDR3 protein: CASSSAVGLAGGSSTDTQYF
J gene: TRBJ2-3; D gene: TRBD1; clone size: few; V gene: TRBV11-3; CDR3 DNA: TGTGCCAGCAGCCCTCACAGGGGACATACGGCGCAGTATTTT; CDR3 protein: CASSPHRGHTAQYF
J gene: TRBJ2-7; D gene: .; clone size: .; V gene: TRBV7-2; CDR3 DNA: TGTGCCAGCAGCTTATCAAGAAGGGCAGGAGCCTACGAGCAGTACTTC; CDR3 protein: CASSLSRRAGAYEQYF